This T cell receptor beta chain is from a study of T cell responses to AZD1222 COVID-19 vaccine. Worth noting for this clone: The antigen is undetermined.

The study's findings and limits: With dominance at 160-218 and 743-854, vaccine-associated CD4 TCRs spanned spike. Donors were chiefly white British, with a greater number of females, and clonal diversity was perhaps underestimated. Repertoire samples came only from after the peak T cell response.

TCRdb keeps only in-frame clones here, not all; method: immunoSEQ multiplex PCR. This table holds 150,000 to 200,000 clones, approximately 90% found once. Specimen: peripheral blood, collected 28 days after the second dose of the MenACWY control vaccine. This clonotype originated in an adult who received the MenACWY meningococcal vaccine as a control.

The CDR3 region is CASSFGLAGGWNEQFF. Written as DNA, the CDR3 is TGTGCCAGCAGTTTCGGACTAGCGGGAGGGTGGAATGAGCAGTTCTTC. This chain joins TRBV27 and TRBJ2-1; TRBD2 agrees at 15 bases. Looked up from germline, CDR1 is MNHEY and CDR2 is SMNVEV (reference sequence). This CDR3 is 16 amino acids long. The V segment lost 3 bases and the J segment 7 bases; nucleotides outside the gene matches: 4.